This TCR beta chain was retrieved from a study of preoperative IRX-2 immunotherapy in early breast cancer. There are 14 residues in the CDR3. The table lists this clone with a few counts. Some clones are missing from TCRdb's copy, which holds only in-frame ones; the method was immunoSEQ multiplex PCR. The sample lists 5,000 to 7,000 clones; 55% to 70% were seen once. The sample's treatment: preoperative locoregional IRX-2 cytokine immunotherapy. Patients received preoperative, locoregional IRX-2 cytokine immunotherapy in a phase Ib study. Sequences were derived from tumor tissue, sampled before IRX-2 immunotherapy. This clonotype was sampled from a human donor with breast cancer. This chain uses TRBV1 with TRBJ2-7; the table's D call TRBD2 went unverified against the DNA. TRBV1 is assigned pseudogene status. This CDR3 reads CTPTGAGTWDEQYF. The CDR3 DNA reads TGCACCCCCACTGGAGCGGGAACATGGGACGAGCAGTACTTC.